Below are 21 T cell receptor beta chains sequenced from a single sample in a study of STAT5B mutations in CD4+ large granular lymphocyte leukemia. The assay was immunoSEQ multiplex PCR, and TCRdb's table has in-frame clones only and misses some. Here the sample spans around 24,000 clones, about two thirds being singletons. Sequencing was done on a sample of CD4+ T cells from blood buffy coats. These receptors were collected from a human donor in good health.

CDR3 sequence: CAIQGLAALQETQYF. The CDR3 coding sequence is TGTGCCATCCAAGGACTAGCGGCCCTCCAAGAGACCCAGTACTTC. The rearrangement joins TRBV6-1 to TRBJ2-5; TRBD2 agrees at 10 bases. Looked up from germline, CDR1 is MNHNS and CDR2 is SASEGT. J gave up 1 base and V 10 bases, and 9 bases lay outside the gene matches. This CDR3 is 15 amino acids long.

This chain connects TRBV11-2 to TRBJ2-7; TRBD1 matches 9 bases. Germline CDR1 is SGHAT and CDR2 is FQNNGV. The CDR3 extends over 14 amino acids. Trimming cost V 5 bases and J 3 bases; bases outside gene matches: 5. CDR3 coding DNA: TGTGCCAGCAGCGGACAGGGGAAAGTCTACGAGCAGTACTTC. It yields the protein CASSGQGKVYEQYF.

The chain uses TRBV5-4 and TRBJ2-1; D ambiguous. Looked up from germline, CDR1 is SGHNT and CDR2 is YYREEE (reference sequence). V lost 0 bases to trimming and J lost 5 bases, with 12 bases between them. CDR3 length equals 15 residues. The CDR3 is CASSLDPGRDNEQFF. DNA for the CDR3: TGTGCCAGCAGCTTGGATCCGGGCCGGGACAATGAGCAGTTCTTC.

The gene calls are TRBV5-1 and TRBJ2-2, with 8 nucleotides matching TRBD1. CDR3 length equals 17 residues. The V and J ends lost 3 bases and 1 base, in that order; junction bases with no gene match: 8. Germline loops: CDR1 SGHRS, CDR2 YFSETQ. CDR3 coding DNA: TGCGCCAGCAGCTCCCCGCCCGGGACAGGGAACACCGGGGAGCTGTTTTTT. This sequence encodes CASSSPPGTGNTGELFF. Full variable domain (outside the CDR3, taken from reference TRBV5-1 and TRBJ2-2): KAGVTQTPRYLIKTRGQQVTLSCSPISGHRSVSWYQQTPGQGLQFLFEYFSETQRNKGNFPGRFSGRQFSNSRSEMNVSTLELGDSALYLCASSSPPGTGNTGELFFGEGSRLTVL.

CDR3 residues: CASSELNGQYF. Here the CDR3 DNA reads TGCGCCAGCAGTGAGCTGAACGGGCAGTACTTC. The genes are TRBV10-2 and TRBJ2-5; D unclear. V was shortened by 2 bases and J by 11 bases, with 9 bases between the two germline ends. The CDR3 covers 11 residues. Germline assignment: CDR1 WSHSY and CDR2 SAAADI.

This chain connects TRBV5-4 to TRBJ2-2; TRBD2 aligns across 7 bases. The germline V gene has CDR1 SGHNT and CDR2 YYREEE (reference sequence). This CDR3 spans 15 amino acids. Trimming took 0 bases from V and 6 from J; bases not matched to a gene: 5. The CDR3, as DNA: TGTGCCAGCAGCTTGGACGTAGGGAGGGCCGGGGAGCTGTTTTTT. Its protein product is CASSLDVGRAGELFF.

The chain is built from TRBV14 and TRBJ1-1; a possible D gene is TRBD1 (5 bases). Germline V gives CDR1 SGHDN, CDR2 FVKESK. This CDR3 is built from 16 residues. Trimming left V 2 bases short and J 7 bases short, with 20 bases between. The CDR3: CASSQMPRGPGFEAFF. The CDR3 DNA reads TGTGCCAGCAGCCAAATGCCTCGGGGCCCCGGATTTGAAGCTTTCTTT.

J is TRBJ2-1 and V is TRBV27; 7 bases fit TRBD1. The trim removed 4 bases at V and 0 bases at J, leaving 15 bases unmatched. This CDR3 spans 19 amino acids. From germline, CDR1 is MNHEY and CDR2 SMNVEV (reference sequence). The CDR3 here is CASSSRDSLPPSSYNEQFF. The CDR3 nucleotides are TGTGCCAGCAGTTCCCGGGACAGTCTTCCTCCAAGCTCCTACAATGAGCAGTTCTTC.

CDR3 DNA sequence: TGTGCCAGTAGTATAGTAGGGGGGACAGGTTCCAGGGATACGCAGTATTTT. This gives the protein CASSIVGGTGSRDTQYF. The rearrangement links TRBV19 to TRBJ2-3; 8 nucleotides line up with TRBD1. CDR1 and CDR2 from the germline V gene are LNHDA and SQIVND (reference sequence). The CDR3 is 17 residues long. The J segment lost 6 bases and the V segment lost 1 base, leaving 12 bases of the junction unmatched.

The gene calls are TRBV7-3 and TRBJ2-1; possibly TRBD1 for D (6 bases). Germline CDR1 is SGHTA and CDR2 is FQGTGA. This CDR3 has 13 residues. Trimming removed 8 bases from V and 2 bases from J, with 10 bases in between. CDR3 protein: CASRRGPYNEQFF. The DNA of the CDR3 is TGTGCCAGCCGCAGGGGCCCCTACAATGAGCAGTTCTTC.

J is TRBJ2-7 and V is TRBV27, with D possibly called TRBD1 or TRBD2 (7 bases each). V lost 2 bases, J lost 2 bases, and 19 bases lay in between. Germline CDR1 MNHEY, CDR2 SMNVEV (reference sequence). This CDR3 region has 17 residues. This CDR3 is CASSLRPAQGTTYEQYF. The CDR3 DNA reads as TGTGCCAGCAGTTTACGCCCCGCACAGGGGACTACCTACGAGCAGTACTTC.

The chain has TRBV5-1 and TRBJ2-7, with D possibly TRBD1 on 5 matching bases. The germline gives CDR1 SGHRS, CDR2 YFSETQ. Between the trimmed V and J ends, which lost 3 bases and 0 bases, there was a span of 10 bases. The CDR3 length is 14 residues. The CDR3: CASSSLQGSYEQYF. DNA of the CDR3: TGCGCCAGCAGCTCTCTCCAGGGCTCCTACGAGCAGTACTTC.

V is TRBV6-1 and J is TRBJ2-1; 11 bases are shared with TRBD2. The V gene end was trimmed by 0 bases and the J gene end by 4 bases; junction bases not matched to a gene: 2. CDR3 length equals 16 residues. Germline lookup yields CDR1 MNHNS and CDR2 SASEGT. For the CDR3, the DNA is TGTGCCAGCAGTGAAGCTAGGACTAGCGGGTACAATGAGCAGTTCTTC. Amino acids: CASSEARTSGYNEQFF.

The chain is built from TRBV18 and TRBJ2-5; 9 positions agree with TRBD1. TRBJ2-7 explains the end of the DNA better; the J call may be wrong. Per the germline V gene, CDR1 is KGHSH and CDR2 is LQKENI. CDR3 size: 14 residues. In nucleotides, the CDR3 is TGTGCCAGCTCACCCGGGACAGGGTCCTACGAGCAGTACTTC. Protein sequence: CASSPGTGSYEQYF.

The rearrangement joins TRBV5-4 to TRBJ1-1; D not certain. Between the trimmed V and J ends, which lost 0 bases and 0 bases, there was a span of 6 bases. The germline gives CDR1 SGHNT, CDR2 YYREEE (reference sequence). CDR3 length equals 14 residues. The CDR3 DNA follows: TGTGCCAGCAGCTTGGAACAGATGAACACTGAAGCTTTCTTT. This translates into CASSLEQMNTEAFF. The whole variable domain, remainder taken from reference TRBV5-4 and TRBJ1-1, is ETGVTQSPTHLIKTRGQQVTLRCSSQSGHNTVSWYQQALGQGPQFIFQYYREEENGRGNFPPRFSGLQFPNYSSELNVNALELDDSALYLCASSLEQMNTEAFFGQGTRLTVV.

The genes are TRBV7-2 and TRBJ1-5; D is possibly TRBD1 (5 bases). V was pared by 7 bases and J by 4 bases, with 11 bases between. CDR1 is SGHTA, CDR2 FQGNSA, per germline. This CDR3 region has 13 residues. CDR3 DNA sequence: TGTGCCAGCACCACAGACAGAAATCAGCCCCAGCATTTT. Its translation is CASTTDRNQPQHF. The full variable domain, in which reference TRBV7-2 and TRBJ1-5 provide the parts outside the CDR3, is GAGVSQSPSNKVTEKGKDVELRCDPISGHTALYWYRQSLGQGLEFLIYFQGNSAPDKSGLPSDRFSAERTGGSVSTLTIQRTQQEDSAVYLCASTTDRNQPQHFGDGTRLSIL.

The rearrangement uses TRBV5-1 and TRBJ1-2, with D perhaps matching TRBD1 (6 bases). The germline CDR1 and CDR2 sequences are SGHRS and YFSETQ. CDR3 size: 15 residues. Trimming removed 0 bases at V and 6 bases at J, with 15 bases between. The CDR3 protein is CASSLGAVGGNGYTF. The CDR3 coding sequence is TGCGCCAGCAGCTTGGGGGCCGTGGGGGGCAATGGCTACACCTTC.

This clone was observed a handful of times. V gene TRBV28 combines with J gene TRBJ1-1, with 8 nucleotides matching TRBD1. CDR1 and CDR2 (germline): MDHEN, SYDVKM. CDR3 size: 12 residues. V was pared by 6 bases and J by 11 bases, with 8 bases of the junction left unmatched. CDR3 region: CASRTRTGRAFF. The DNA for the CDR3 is TGTGCCAGCAGAACACGGACAGGGCGGGCTTTCTTT.

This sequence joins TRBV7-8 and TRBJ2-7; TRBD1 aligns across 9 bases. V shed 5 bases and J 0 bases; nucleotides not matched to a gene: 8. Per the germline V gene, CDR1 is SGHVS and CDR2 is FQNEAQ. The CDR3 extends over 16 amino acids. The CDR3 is CASSPGTGRSSYEQYF. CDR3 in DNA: TGTGCCAGCAGCCCAGGGACAGGGCGCAGCTCCTACGAGCAGTACTTC. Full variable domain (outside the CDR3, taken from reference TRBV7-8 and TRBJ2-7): GAGVSQSPRYKVAKRGQDVALRCDPISGHVSLFWYQQALGQGPEFLTYFQNEAQLDKSGLPSDRFFAERPEGSVSTLKIQRTQQEDSAVYLCASSPGTGRSSYEQYFGPGTRLTVT.

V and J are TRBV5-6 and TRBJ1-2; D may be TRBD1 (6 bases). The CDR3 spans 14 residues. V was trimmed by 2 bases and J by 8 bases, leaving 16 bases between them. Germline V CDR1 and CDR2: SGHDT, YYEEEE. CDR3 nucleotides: TGTGCCAGCAGCTTAGCGGGGGCGAAGGTAGGCTACACCTTC. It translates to CASSLAGAKVGYTF. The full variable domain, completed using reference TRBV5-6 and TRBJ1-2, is DAGVTQSPTHLIKTRGQQVTLRCSPKSGHDTVSWYQQALGQGPQFIFQYYEEEERQRGNFPDRFSGHQFPNYSSELNVNALLLGDSALYLCASSLAGAKVGYTFGSGTRLTVV.

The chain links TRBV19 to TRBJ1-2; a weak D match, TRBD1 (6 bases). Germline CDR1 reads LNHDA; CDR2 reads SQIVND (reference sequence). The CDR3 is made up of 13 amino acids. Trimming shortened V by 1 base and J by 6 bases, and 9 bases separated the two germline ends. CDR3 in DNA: TGTGCCAGTAGTATAGCAGGGGCCAATGGCTACACCTTC. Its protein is CASSIAGANGYTF.